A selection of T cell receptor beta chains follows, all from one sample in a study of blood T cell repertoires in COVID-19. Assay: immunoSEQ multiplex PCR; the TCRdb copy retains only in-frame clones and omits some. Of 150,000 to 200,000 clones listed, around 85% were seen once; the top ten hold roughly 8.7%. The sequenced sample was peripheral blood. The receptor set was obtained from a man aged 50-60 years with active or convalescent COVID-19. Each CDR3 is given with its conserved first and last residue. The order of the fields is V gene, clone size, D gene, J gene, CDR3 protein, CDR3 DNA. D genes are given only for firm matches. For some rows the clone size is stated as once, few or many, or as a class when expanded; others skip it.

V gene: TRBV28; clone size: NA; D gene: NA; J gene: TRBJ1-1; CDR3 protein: CASSPRTVVTEAFF; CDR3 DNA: TGTGCCAGCAGCCCTAGGACTGTGGTTACTGAAGCTTTCTTT
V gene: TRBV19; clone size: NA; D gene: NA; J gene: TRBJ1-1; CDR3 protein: CASSMGGPAFF; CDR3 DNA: TGTGCCAGTAGTATGGGGGGGCCGGCTTTCTTT
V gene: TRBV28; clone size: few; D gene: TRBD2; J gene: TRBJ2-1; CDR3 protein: CASSLTGGRNEQFF; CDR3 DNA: TGTGCCAGCAGTTTAACCGGCGGGAGAAATGAGCAGTTCTTC
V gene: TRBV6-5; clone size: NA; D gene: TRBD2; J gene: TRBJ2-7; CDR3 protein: CASSSRTSGYEQYF; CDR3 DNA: TGTGCCAGCAGTTCTAGGACTAGCGGCTACGAGCAGTACTTC
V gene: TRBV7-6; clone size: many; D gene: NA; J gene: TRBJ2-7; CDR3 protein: CASSLLGVPYEQYF; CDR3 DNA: TGTGCCAGCAGCTTACTGGGCGTCCCCTACGAGCAGTACTTC
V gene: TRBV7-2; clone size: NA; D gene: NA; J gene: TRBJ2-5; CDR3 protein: CASSLESYWEYQETQYF; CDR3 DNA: TGTGCCAGCAGCTTAGAATCGTATTGGGAGTACCAAGAGACCCAGTACTTC
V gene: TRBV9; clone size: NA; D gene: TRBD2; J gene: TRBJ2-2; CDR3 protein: CASSVEASGRAGTGELFF; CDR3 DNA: TGTGCCAGCAGCGTAGAAGCTAGCGGGAGGGCTGGAACCGGGGAGCTGTTTTTT
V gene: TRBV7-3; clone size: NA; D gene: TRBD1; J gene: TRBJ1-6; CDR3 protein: CASSSGQENSPLHF; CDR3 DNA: TGTGCCAGCAGCTCGGGACAGGAGAATTCACCCCTCCACTTT
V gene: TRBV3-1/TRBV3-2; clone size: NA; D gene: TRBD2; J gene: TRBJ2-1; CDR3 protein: CASSQSSGGPNEQFF; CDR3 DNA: TGTGCCAGCAGCCAATCGAGCGGGGGCCCCAATGAGCAGTTCTTC
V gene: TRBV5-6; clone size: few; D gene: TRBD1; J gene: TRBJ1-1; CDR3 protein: CASSSDRGRYTEAFF; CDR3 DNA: TGTGCCAGCAGCTCGGACAGGGGCAGGTACACTGAAGCTTTCTTT
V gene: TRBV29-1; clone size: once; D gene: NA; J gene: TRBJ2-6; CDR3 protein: CSVRTASGANVLTF; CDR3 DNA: TGCAGCGTTAGGACAGCTTCTGGGGCCAACGTCCTGACTTTC
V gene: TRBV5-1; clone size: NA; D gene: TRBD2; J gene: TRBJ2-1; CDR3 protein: CASSSDLAGGPYEQFF; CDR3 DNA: TGCGCCAGCAGCTCGGATCTAGCGGGAGGGCCGTATGAGCAGTTCTTC
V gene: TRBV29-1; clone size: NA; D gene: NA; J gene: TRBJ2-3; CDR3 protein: CSVETGDTQYF; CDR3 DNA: TGCAGCGTTGAGACAGGAGATACGCAGTATTTT
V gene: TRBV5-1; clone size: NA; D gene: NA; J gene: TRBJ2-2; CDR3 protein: CASSLAGGSHTTGELFF; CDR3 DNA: TGCGCCAGCAGCTTGGCCGGAGGGTCGCATACGACCGGGGAGCTGTTTTTT
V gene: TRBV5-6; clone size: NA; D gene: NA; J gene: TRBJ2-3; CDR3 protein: CASSLLSGGQDTQYF; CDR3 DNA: TGTGCCAGCAGCTTGCTGTCAGGGGGGCAAGATACGCAGTATTTT
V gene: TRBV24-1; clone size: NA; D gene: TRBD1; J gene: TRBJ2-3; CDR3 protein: CATSGAGTGKDRGITDTQYF; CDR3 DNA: TGTGCCACCAGTGGCGCCGGGACCGGGAAGGACAGGGGTATTACAGATACGCAGTATTTT
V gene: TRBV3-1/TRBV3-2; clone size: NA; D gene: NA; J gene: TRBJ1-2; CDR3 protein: CASSPPGYGYTF; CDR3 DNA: TGTGCCAGCAGCCCGCCGGGGTATGGCTACACCTTC
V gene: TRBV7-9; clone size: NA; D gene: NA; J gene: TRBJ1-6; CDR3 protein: CASSSGVQGFGSPLHF; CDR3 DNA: TGTGCCAGCAGCTCTGGAGTACAGGGATTTGGTTCACCCCTCCACTTT
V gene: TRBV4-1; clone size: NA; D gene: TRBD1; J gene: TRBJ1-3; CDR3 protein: CASSRQGQGSGNTIYF; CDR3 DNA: TGCGCCAGCAGCCGACAGGGACAGGGATCTGGAAACACCATATATTTT
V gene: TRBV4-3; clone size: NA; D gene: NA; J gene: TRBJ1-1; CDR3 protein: CASSPRGDLNTEAFF; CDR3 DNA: TGCGCCAGCAGCCCCCGGGGAGACTTGAATACTGAAGCTTTCTTT
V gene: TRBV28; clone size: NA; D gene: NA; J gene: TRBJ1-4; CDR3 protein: CASSSLSGDNEKLFF; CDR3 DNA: TGTGCCAGCAGTTCTTTGTCAGGGGATAATGAAAAACTGTTTTTT
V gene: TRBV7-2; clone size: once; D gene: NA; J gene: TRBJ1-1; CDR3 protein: CASSLVPGGDTEAFF; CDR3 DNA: TGTGCCAGCAGCTTAGTTCCGGGGGGGGACACTGAAGCTTTCTTT
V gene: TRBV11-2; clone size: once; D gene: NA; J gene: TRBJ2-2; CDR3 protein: CASSSQGSGTGELFF; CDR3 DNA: TGTGCCAGCAGCTCACAGGGTTCCGGGACCGGGGAGCTGTTTTTT
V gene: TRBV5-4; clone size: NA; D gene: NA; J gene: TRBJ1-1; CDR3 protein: CASSRLEFSEAFF; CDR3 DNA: TGTGCCAGCAGCCGCCTAGAGTTCTCTGAAGCTTTCTTT
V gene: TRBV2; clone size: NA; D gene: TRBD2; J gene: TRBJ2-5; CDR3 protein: CASSAGLAGGETQYF; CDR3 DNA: TGTGCCAGCAGTGCCGGACTAGCGGGGGGAGAGACCCAGTACTTC
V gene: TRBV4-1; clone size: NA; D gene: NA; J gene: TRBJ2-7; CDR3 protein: CASSHPGTSHYEQYF; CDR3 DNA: TGCGCCAGCAGCCACCCCGGGACAAGCCACTACGAGCAGTACTTC
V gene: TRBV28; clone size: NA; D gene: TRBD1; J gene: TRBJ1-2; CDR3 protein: CASSPLAGGYGYTF; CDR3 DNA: TGTGCCAGCAGTCCCCTGGCAGGGGGCTATGGCTACACCTTC
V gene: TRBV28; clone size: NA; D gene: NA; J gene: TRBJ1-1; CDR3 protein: CASTVGGGTEAFF; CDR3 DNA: TGTGCCAGCACTGTAGGGGGTGGCACTGAAGCTTTCTTT
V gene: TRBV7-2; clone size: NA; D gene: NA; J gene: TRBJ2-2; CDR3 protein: CASSLGPGGRGQLFF; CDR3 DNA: TGTGCCAGCAGCTTAGGCCCGGGGGGCCGGGGGCAGCTGTTTTTT
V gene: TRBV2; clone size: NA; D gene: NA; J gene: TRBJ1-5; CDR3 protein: CASTEGNQPQHF; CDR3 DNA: TGTGCCAGCACCGAGGGTAATCAGCCCCAGCATTTT
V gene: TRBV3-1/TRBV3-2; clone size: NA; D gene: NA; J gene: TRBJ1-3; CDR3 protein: CASSQVGRVGGNTIYF; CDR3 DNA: TGTGCCAGCAGCCAAGTTGGCAGGGTGGGTGGAAACACCATATATTTT
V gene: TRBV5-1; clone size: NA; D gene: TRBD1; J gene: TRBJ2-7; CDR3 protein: CASSVDRGFYEQYF; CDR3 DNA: TGCGCCAGCAGCGTAGACAGGGGGTTCTACGAGCAGTACTTC
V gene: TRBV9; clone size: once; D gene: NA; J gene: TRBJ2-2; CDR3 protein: CASSVVLGELFF; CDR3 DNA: TGTGCCAGCAGCGTAGTCCTCGGGGAGCTGTTTTTT
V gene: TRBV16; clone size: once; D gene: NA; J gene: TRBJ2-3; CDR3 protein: CASSQKTGDTQYF; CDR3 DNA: TGTGCCAGCAGCCAAAAAACGGGAGATACGCAGTATTTT
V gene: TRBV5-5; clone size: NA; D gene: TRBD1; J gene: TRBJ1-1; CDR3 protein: CASSPPGQLNTEAFF; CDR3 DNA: TGTGCCAGCAGCCCGCCGGGACAGTTGAACACTGAAGCTTTCTTT
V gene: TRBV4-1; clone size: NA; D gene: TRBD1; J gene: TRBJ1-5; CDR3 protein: CASSQEGQRGLFQPQHF; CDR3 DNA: TGCGCCAGCAGCCAAGAGGGGCAGAGGGGGCTTTTTCAGCCCCAGCATTTT
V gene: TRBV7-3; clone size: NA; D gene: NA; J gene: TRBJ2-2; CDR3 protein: CASSSLTGSGGELFF; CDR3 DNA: TGTGCCAGCAGCTCACTGACAGGAAGCGGCGGGGAGCTGTTTTTT
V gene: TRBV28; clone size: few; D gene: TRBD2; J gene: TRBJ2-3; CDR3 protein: CASSSTSGGAIDTQYF; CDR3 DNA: TGTGCCAGCAGTTCTACTAGCGGGGGGGCGATAGATACGCAGTATTTT
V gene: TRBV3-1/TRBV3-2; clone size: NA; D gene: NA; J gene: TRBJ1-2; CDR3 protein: CASSQAGGSYGYTF; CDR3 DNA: TGTGCCAGCAGCCAAGCTGGGGGGAGCTATGGCTACACCTTC
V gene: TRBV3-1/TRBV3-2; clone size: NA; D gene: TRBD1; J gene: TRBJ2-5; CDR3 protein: CASLGTGGLETQYF; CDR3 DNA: TGTGCCAGCCTGGGGACAGGGGGCCTGGAGACCCAGTACTTC
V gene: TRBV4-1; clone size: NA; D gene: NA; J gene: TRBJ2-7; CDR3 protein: CASSQGSGPLYEQYF; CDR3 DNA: TGCGCCAGCAGCCAAGGATCAGGGCCCCTCTACGAGCAGTACTTC
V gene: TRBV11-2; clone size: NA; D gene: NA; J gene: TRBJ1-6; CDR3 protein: CASSSPRQGVTYSPLHF; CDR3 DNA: TGTGCCAGCAGCTCGCCACGACAAGGGGTTACCTATTCACCCCTCCACTTT
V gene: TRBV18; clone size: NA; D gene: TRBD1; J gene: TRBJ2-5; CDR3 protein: CASSPTGSQETQYF; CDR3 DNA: TGTGCCAGCTCACCGACAGGGTCCCAAGAGACCCAGTACTTC
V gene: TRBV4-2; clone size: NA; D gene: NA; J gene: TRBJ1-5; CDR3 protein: CASSQDFAYNQPQHF; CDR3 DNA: TGTGCCAGCAGCCAAGACTTCGCCTACAATCAGCCCCAGCATTTT
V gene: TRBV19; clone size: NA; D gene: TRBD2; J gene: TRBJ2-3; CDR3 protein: CATHRRGGLTDTQYF; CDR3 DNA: TGTGCCACTCATAGGCGGGGGGGCCTCACAGATACGCAGTATTTT
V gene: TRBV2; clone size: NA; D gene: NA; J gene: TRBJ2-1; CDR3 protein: CASRPQGDEQFF; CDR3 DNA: TGTGCCAGCAGACCACAGGGTGATGAGCAGTTCTTC
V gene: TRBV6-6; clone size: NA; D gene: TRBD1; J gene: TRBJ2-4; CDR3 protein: CASSHTGTAIAKNIQYF; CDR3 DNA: TGTGCCAGCAGTCATACCGGGACAGCGATAGCCAAAAACATTCAGTACTTC
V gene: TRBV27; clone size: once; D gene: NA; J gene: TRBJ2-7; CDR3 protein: CASAQGGNYEQYF; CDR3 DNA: TGTGCCAGTGCACAGGGAGGGAACTACGAGCAGTACTTC
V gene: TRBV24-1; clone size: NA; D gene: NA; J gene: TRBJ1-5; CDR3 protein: CATSEDYNQPQHF; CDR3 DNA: TGTGCCACCTCAGAGGATTACAATCAGCCCCAGCATTTT
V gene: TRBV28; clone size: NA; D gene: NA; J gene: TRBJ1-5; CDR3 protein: CASRNSNQPQHF; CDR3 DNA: TGTGCCAGCCGTAATAGCAATCAGCCCCAGCATTTT
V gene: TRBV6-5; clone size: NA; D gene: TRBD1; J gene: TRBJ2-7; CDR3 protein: CASRGWDSAYEQYF; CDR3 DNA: TGTGCCAGCAGGGGATGGGACAGCGCCTACGAGCAGTACTTC
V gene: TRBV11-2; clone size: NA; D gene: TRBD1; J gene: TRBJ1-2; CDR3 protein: CASETNRGNYGYTF; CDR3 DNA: TGTGCCAGCGAGACAAACAGGGGTAACTATGGCTACACCTTC
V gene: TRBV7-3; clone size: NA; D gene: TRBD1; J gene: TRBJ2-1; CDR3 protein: CASSLPGTGGLGQQFF; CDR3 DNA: TGTGCCAGCAGCTTACCTGGGACAGGGGGCCTTGGGCAGCAGTTCTTC
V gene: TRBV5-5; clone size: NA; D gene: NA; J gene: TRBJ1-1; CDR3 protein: CASSQRRKNTEAFF; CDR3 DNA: TGTGCCAGCAGTCAGCGGCGGAAGAACACTGAAGCTTTCTTT
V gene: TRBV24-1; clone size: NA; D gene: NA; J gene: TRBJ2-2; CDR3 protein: CATSVLGGTGELFF; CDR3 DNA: TGTGCCACCAGTGTCTTGGGGGGCACCGGGGAGCTGTTTTTT
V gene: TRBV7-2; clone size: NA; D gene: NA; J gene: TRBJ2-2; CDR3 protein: CASSTPPAGLFF; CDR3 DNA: TGTGCCAGCAGCACCCCACCCGCCGGGCTGTTTTTT
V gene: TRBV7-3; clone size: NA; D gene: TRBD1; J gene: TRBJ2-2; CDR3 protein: CASSRGTGTSGELFF; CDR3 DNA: TGTGCCAGCAGCCGGGGGACAGGAACGTCCGGGGAGCTGTTTTTT
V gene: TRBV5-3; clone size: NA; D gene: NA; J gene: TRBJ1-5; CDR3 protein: CARSLNRELVWPQHF; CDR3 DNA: TGTGCCAGAAGCTTGAACAGGGAGCTCGTTTGGCCCCAGCATTTT
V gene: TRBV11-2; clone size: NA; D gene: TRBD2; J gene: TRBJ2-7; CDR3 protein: CASSTRLAGENEQYF; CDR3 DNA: TGTGCCAGCAGCACCCGACTAGCGGGAGAGAACGAGCAGTACTTC